This record concerns one T cell receptor (beta chain) sequence. It lacks a known antigen. Base qualities are missing; no much larger clone stands one base away. Whole blood was collected in K2EDTA tubes by collaborating institutions according to the institutions' own protocols. For TCRbeta analysis, collaborators shipped samples in one of three forms: frozen whole blood, isolated PBMCs, or DNA extracted from either of those sample types. Based on the germline V gene, the CDR1 and CDR2 sequences are MGHRA and YSYEKL. The CDR3 runs 14 amino acids, cysteine and phenylalanine included. The CDR3 DNA has 42 bases and is translated from base 1. V loses 2 bases of germline sequence and J loses 4 bases, and the interval between the two ends is 11 bases. This specimen belongs to a study of blood T cell repertoires in COVID-19 (dated by TCRdb to 2018 to 2021). Study-wide context: Collaborator samples came from the United States, Italy and Spain and covered acute and convalescent phases of COVID-19. The material from the prospective study consisted of cDNA or gDNA derived from T cells, B-cell-depleted T cells, or PBMCs. Deeply sampled blood TCRbeta repertoires from subjects exposed to, actively infected with, or recovered from COVID-19 were included in the dataset. A freely available public database, intended as a resource for researchers studying the immune response to SARS-CoV-2, is where the repertoires were released. Samples came from the ongoing ImmuneRACE study (first 160 participants) plus 1,254 subjects from 6 global collaborators. Nearly every sample came with metadata listing a de-identified subject ID, COVID-19 status, age in years and sex. Where available, HLA class I and class II types were obtained from metadata supplied by the sample provider rather than from assay-based typing.

TCRbeta CDR3 regions were amplified from genomic DNA using the immunoSEQ Assay, a bias-controlled multiplex PCR. In the paper's pipeline: Within the assay, amplification of reference gene primers was used to estimate how many nucleated cells each sample contained. To quantify the absolute abundance of each unique TCRbeta CDR3 rearrangement, sequence reads were collapsed and filtered. For each sample, productive Simpson clonality was calculated as the square root of Simpson's diversity index across productive rearrangements. The table was pulled from immuneACCESS by TCRdb, which kept in-frame rearrangements only. Such tables lose some clones; where checked, under half of the loss comes from unresolved V genes, and the rest has no known cause. The V and J calls and clone size are taken from that table; D and trimming were inferred from the DNA. The sample table holds 98,000 or so clones, of which roughly 80% were seen once. The ten largest clones capture 3% to 4% of the sample.

Study-wide conclusions, independent of this receptor: Clinical and demographic metadata were provided uncurated, with the amount varying by source and participant.

The clonotype originates from a woman of 80 years or more with active or convalescent COVID-19. The chain couples TRBV4-1 to TRBJ1-1, with a weak D call of TRBD1 (5 bases match). The sequenced sample was peripheral blood. DNA sequence: TGCGCCAGCAGCCAAAACCAGGGTGCCACTGAAGCTTTCTTT. Translated, it reads CASSQNQGATEAFF.